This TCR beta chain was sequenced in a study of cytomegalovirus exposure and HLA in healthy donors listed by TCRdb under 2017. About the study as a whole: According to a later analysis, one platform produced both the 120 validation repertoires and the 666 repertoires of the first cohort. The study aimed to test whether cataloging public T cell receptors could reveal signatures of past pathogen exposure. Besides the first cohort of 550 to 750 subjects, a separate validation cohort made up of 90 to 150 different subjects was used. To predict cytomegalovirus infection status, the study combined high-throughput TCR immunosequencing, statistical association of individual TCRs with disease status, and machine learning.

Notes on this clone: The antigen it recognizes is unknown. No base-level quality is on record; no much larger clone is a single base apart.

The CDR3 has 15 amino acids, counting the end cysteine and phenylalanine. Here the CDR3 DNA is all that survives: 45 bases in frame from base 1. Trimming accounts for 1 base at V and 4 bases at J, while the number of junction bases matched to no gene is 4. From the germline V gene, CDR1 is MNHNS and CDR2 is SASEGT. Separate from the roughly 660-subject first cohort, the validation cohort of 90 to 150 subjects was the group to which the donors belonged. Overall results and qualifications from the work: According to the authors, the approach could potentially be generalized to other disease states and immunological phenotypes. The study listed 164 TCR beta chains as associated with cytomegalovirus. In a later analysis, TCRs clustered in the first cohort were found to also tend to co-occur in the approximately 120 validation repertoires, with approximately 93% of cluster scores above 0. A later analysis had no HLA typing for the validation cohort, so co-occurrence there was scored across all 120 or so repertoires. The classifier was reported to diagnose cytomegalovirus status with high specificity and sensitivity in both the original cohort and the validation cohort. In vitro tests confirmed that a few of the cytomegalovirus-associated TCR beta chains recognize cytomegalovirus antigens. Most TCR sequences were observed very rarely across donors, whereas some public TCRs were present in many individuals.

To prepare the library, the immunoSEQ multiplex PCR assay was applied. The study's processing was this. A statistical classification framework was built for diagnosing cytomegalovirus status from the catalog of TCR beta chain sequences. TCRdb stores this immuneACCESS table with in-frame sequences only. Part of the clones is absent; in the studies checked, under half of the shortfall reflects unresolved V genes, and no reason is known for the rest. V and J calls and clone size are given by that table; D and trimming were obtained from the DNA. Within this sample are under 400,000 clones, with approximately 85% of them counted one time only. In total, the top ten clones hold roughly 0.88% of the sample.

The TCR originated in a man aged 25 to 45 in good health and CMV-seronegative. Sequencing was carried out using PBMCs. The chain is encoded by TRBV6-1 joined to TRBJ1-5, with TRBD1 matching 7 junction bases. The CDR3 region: CASSEVQGLNQPQHF. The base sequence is TGTGCCAGCAGTGAAGTACAGGGGCTAAATCAGCCCCAGCATTTT.